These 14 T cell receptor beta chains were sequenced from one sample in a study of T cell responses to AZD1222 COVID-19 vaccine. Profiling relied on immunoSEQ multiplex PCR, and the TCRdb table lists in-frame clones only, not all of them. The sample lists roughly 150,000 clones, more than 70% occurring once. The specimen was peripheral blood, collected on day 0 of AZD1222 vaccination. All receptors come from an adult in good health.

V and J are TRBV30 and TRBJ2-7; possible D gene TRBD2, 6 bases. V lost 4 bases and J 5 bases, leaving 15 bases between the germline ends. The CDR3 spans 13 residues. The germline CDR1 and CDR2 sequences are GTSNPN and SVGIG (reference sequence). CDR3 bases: TGTGCCTGGAAGGAGGGGAACTTGAACGAGCAGTACTTC. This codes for CAWKEGNLNEQYF. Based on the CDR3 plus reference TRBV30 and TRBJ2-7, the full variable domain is SQTIHQWPATLVQPVGSPLSLECTVEGTSNPNLYWYRQAAGRGLQLLFYSVGIGQISSEVPQNLSASRPQDRQFILSSKKLLLSDSGFYLCAWKEGNLNEQYFGPGTRLTVT.

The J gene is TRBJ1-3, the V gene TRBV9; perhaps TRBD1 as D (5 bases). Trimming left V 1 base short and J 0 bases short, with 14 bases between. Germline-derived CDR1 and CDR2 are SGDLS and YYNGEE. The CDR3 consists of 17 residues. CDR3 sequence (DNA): TGTGCCAGCAGCGTACGGGGGGACGGCCTCTCTGGAAACACCATATATTTT. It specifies CASSVRGDGLSGNTIYF. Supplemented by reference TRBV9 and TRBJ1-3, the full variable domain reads DSGVTQTPKHLITATGQRVTLRCSPRSGDLSVYWYQQSLDQGLQFLIQYYNGEERAKGNILERFSAQQFPDLHSELNLSSLELGDSALYFCASSVRGDGLSGNTIYFGEGSWLTVV.

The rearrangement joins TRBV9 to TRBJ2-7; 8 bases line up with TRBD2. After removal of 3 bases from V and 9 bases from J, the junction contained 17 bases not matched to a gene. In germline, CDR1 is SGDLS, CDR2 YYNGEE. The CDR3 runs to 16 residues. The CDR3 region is CASSEGWEQPGGRQYF. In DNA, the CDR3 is TGTGCCAGCAGCGAAGGTTGGGAACAACCGGGGGGGCGGCAGTACTTC.

CDR3 sequence: CASTLKSSGRESSYEQYF. CDR3 bases: TGTGCCAGCACTCTGAAGTCCTCTGGGCGGGAGAGCTCCTACGAGCAGTACTTC. The chain couples TRBV27 to TRBJ2-7; 7 bases line up with TRBD2. This CDR3 comprises 18 residues. The germline V gene has CDR1 MNHEY and CDR2 SMNVEV (reference sequence). With 7 bases clipped from V and 0 bases from J, the junction kept 18 bases outside the gene matches.

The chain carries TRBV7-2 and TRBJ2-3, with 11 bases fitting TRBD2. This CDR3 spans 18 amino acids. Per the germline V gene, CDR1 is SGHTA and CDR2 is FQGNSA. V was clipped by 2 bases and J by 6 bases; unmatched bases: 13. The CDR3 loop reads CASSLLLRLAGKSDTQYF. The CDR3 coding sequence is TGTGCCAGCAGCTTACTCCTACGACTAGCGGGAAAAAGTGATACGCAGTATTTT.

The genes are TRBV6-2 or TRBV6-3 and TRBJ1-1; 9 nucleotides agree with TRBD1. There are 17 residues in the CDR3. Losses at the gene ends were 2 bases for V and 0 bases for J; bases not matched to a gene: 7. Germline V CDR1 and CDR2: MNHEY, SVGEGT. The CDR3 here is CASSYPGGTGMNTEAFF. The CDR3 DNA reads TGTGCCAGCAGTTACCCTGGCGGGACAGGGATGAACACTGAAGCTTTCTTT.

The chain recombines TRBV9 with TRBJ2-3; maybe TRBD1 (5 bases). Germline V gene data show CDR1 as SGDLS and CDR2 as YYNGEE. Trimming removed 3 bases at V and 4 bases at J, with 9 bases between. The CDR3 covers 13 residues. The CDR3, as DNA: TGTGCCAGCAGCGCCAGGGTGGCAGATACGCAGTATTTT. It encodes CASSARVADTQYF.

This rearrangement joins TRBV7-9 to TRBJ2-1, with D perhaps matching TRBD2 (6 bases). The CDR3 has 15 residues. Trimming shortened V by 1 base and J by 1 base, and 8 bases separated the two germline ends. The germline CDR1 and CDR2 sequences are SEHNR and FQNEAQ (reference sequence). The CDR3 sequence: CASSLVGGSYNEQFF. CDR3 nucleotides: TGTGCCAGCAGCTTAGTGGGGGGTTCCTACAATGAGCAGTTCTTC. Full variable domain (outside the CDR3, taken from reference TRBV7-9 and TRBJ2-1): DTGVSQNPRHKITKRGQNVTFRCDPISEHNRLYWYRQTLGQGPEFLTYFQNEAQLEKSRLLSDRFSAERPKGSFSTLEIQRTEQGDSAMYLCASSLVGGSYNEQFFGPGTRLTVL.

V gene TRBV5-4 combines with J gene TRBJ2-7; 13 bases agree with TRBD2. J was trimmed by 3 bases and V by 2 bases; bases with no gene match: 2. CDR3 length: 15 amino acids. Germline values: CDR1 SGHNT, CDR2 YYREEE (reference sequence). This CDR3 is CASSLRLAGGYEQYF. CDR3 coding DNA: TGTGCCAGCAGCTTAAGACTAGCGGGAGGCTACGAGCAGTACTTC.

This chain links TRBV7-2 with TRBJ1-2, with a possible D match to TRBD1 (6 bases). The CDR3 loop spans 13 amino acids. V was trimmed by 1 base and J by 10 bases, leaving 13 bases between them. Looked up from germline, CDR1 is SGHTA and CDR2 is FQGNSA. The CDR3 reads CASSLVTPGDYTF. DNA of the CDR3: TGTGCCAGCAGCTTAGTTACACCAGGGGACTACACCTTC.

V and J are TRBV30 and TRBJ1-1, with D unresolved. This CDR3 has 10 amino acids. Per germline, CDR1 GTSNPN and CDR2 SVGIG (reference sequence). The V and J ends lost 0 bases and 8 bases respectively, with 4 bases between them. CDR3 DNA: TGTGCCTGGAGTGTTGGAGAAGCTTTCTTT. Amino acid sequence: CAWSVGEAFF.

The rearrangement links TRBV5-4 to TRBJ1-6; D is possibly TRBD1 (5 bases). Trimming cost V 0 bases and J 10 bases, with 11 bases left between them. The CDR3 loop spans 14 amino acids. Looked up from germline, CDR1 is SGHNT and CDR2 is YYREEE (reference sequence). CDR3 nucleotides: TGTGCCAGCAGCTTGGAGCAGGGTGCCTCACCCCTCCACTTT. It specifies CASSLEQGASPLHF.

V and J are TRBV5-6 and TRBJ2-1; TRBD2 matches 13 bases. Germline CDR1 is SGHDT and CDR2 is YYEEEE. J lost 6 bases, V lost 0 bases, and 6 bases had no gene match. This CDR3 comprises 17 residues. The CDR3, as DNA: TGTGCCAGCAGCTTGGTTACTAGCGGGAGGGCCCTCAATGAGCAGTTCTTC. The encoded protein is CASSLVTSGRALNEQFF.

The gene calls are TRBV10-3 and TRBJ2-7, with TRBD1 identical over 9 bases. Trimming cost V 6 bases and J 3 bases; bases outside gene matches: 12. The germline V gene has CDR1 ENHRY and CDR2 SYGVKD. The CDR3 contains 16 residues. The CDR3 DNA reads TGTGCCATCAGCCCTACACTGGACAGGGGTAACTACGAGCAGTACTTC. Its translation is CAISPTLDRGNYEQYF.